Listed here are 26 T cell receptor beta chains from one sample, sequenced in a study of blood T cells in healthy people across ages. A second PCR, run for roughly 7 to 11 cycles, used a sample-barcoded 5' primer plus a J-beta primer mix. TCRdb called the 5' RACE reads again in MiXCR, with one record for every CDR3 protein. The table has 350,000 to 450,000 distinct CDR3 sequences, 52% seen once; the top ten hold roughly 51%. Sequenced material: blood. These receptors originate from a man between 60 and 75 years old in good health.

The gene calls are TRBV29-1 and TRBJ1-2, with D possibly TRBD1 on 5 matching bases. Germline CDR1 reads SQVTM; CDR2 reads ANQGSEA. The CDR3 spans 13 residues. With 3 bases removed from V and 7 bases from J, the gap between germline ends came to 15 bases. The CDR3 spells CSVDGVPGGGYTF. The CDR3 region has the DNA TGCAGCGTTGATGGGGTGCCGGGGGGTGGCTACACCTTC.

CDR3 bases: TGTGCCAGCAGCCTACTAGCGGGGGGGAATACGCAGTATTTT. This translates into CASSLLAGGNTQYF. The V call is TRBV6-2 or TRBV6-3, the J call TRBJ2-3, with 13 positions matching TRBD2. J gave up 7 bases and V 6 bases, and 4 bases lay outside the gene matches. The germline V gene has CDR1 MNHEY and CDR2 SVGEGT. The CDR3 is made up of 14 amino acids.

The rearrangement links TRBV25-1 to TRBJ2-3, with 8 bases identical to TRBD1. The germline V gene encodes CDR1 MGHDK and CDR2 SYGVNS. The J segment lost 4 bases and the V segment lost 5 bases, leaving 5 bases of the junction unmatched. The CDR3 consists of 14 residues. CDR3 protein: CASSPGGWADTQYF. In DNA form, the CDR3 reads TGTGCCAGCAGTCCAGGGGGCTGGGCAGATACGCAGTATTTT.

Note on this clonotype: This may arise from a read error, as a much more abundant clone is one base away. The genes are TRBV5-1 and TRBJ2-7, with D possibly TRBD1 on 6 matching bases. The CDR3 length is 15 residues. CDR1 and CDR2 (germline): SGHRS, YFSETQ. DNA for the CDR3: TGCGCCGGCAGCTTAGACGGGACATCCACCTACGAGCAGTACTTC. It yields the protein CAGSLDGTSTYEQYF.

This clonotype was seen once. CDR3 sequence: CASRGTGGAGNTIYF. CDR3 in DNA: TGTGCCAGCAGGGGGACAGGGGGAGCTGGAAACACCATATATTTT. The chain employs TRBV2 and TRBJ1-3; 11 bases line up with TRBD1. J was trimmed by 2 bases and V by 6 bases; bases with no gene match: 3. CDR1 is SNHLY and CDR2 is FYNNEI in the germline V gene. The CDR3 has 15 residues.

In DNA, the CDR3 is TGCAGTGCTCCTCCGGACAGAAGATATGGCTACACCTTC. It encodes CSAPPDRRYGYTF. The gene calls are TRBV20-1 and TRBJ1-2, with D possibly being TRBD1 (6 bases). CDR1 DFQATT and CDR2 SNEGSKA come from the germline V gene (reference sequence). V lost 5 bases, J lost 5 bases, and 15 bases lay in between. The CDR3 contains 13 residues.

The chain combines TRBV28 with TRBJ2-1, with D tentatively TRBD2 (6 bases). The length of the CDR3 is 14 residues. V lost 4 bases and J 12 bases, leaving 19 bases between the germline ends. Germline loops: CDR1 MDHEN, CDR2 SYDVKM. CDR3 coding DNA: TGTGCCAGCAGTTCGGGGGAGCTAGTCTTTGGGCAGTTCTTC. It is translated as CASSSGELVFGQFF.

The chain joins TRBV5-1 to TRBJ2-7; D might be TRBD1 (6 bases). This CDR3 is 16 amino acids long. Germline V gene lookup returns CDR1 SGHRS and CDR2 YFSETQ. V was pared by 0 bases and J by 2 bases, with 15 bases between. The CDR3 DNA sequence: TGCGCCAGCAGCTTGGGGGCCAGGGGAGAGACCTACGAGCAGTACTTC. As protein: CASSLGARGETYEQYF.

V and J are TRBV29-1 and TRBJ1-2; no reliable D call. The CDR3 sequence is 10 residues long. The germline gives CDR1 SQVTM, CDR2 ANQGSEA. The CDR3 DNA follows: TGCACCTCGCGGGAGGACGGCTACACCTTC. Translated, it gives CTSREDGYTF.

V gene TRBV2 combines with J gene TRBJ2-7, with 7 bases matching TRBD2. CDR3 length: 12 amino acids. Germline loops: CDR1 SNHLY, CDR2 FYNNEI. Unmatched junction bases numbered 4, after V lost 7 bases and J lost 4 bases. For the CDR3, the DNA is TGTGCCAGCAAATCGCGGGGGTACGAGCAGTACTTC. Protein: CASKSRGYEQYF. Full variable domain (missing parts from reference TRBV2 and TRBJ2-7): EPEVTQTPSHQVTQMGQEVILRCVPISNHLYFYWYRQILGQKVEFLVSFYNNEISEKSEIFDDQFSVERPDGSNFTLKIRSTKLEDSAMYFCASKSRGYEQYFGPGTRLTVT.

This chain uses TRBV12-3 or TRBV12-4 with TRBJ2-7, with unresolved D. V was cut by 6 bases and J by 6 bases, with 12 bases left in between. CDR3 length: 12 residues. The CDR3 region has the DNA TGTGCCAGCAGCCGCGACATATCCGAGCAGTACTTC. Translating gives CASSRDISEQYF.

This clonotype showed up just a few times. This chain links TRBV20-1 with TRBJ2-7, with D possibly TRBD2 on 6 matching bases. The germline V gene encodes CDR1 DFQATT and CDR2 SNEGSKA (reference sequence). V was pared by 3 bases and J by 7 bases, with 16 bases between. This CDR3 comprises 13 residues. The CDR3 DNA reads as TGCAGTGCTAGTCCTAGCGTCTTGGGGGAGCAGTACTTC. Translating it yields CSASPSVLGEQYF.

The sample holds a few counts of this clonotype. V is TRBV28 and J is TRBJ2-5; no clear D. The CDR3 sequence is 13 residues long. The germline V gene has CDR1 MDHEN and CDR2 SYDVKM. The V end lost 3 bases, the J end lost 0 bases, and 5 bases lay between the germline ends. CDR3 nucleotides: TGTGCCAGCAGTTTCTTCAACCAAGAGACCCAGTACTTC. Translated, it gives CASSFFNQETQYF. Combining the CDR3 with reference TRBV28 and TRBJ2-5 gives the whole variable domain DVKVTQSSRYLVKRTGEKVFLECVQDMDHENMFWYRQDPGLGLRLIYFSYDVKMKEKGDIPEGYSVSREKKERFSLILESASTNQTSMYLCASSFFNQETQYFGPGTRLLVL.

The rearrangement joins TRBV29-1 to TRBJ2-3, with 13 bases identical to TRBD2. The CDR3 has 17 residues. Trimming at V came to 6 bases and at J to 0 bases, leaving 9 bases not matched to a gene. Germline V lookup: CDR1 SQVTM, CDR2 ANQGSEA. The CDR3 DNA sequence: TGCAGCGTCGAAACTAGCGGGGGGGCTTTTAGCACAGATACGCAGTATTTT. It is translated as CSVETSGGAFSTDTQYF.

The rearrangement links TRBV20-1 to TRBJ2-5; 10 bases align to TRBD2. The J call may be in error: the DNA end matches TRBJ2-7 better. The germline gives CDR1 DFQATT, CDR2 SNEGSKA (reference sequence). This CDR3 has 13 amino acids. CDR3 DNA sequence: TGCAGTGCTAGAGCTAGCGGGAGATACGAGCAGTACTTC. It translates to CSARASGRYEQYF.

The V and J genes are TRBV7-2 and TRBJ2-6, with a weak D call TRBD2 (6 bases). This CDR3 comprises 17 residues. Germline V gene data show CDR1 as SGHTA and CDR2 as FQGNSA. V lost 5 bases to trimming and J lost 1 base, with 15 bases between them. Here the CDR3 reads CASSTSGGRSGANVLTF. CDR3 DNA: TGTGCCAGCAGCACCAGTGGGGGGAGGTCTGGGGCCAACGTCCTGACTTTC.

J is TRBJ2-7 and V is TRBV30; tentative D call: TRBD2 (6 bases). The V and J ends lost 2 bases and 0 bases respectively, with 8 bases between them. The CDR3 is made up of 13 amino acids. CDR1 GTSNPN and CDR2 SVGIG come from the germline V gene (reference sequence). CDR3 sequence: CAWSREFSYEQYF. CDR3 nucleotides: TGTGCCTGGAGTCGGGAGTTCTCCTACGAGCAGTACTTC.

V gene TRBV20-1 combines with J gene TRBJ2-1; the match to TRBD2 covers 12 bases. This CDR3 region has 15 residues. Per the germline V gene, CDR1 is DFQATT and CDR2 is SNEGSKA (reference sequence). V gave up 2 bases and J gave up 8 bases; unmatched junction bases: 7. The CDR3 sequence: CSARKTSGSPHEQFF. Here the CDR3 DNA reads TGCAGTGCTAGAAAGACTAGCGGGAGTCCCCATGAGCAGTTCTTC.

This clonotype turned up a few times. CDR3 coding DNA: TGTGCCAGCAGCACTCTCAATGAGCAGTTCTTC. Residues: CASSTLNEQFF. The V gene is TRBV12-3 or TRBV12-4, the J gene TRBJ2-1; D not certain. V was cut by 6 bases and J by 6 bases, with 6 bases left in between. The CDR3 length is 11 residues.

This chain uses TRBV10-3 with TRBJ2-1; maybe TRBD1 (6 bases). The CDR3 has 16 residues. The germline V gene encodes CDR1 ENHRY and CDR2 SYGVKD. V was pared by 4 bases and J by 2 bases, with 15 bases between. The DNA of the CDR3 is TGTGCCATCAGTGGCTCCAGGGGCAGGACCTACAATGAGCAGTTCTTC. Its translation is CAISGSRGRTYNEQFF.

V and J are TRBV14 and TRBJ1-6; no firm D call. This CDR3 spans 17 amino acids. From germline, CDR1 is SGHDN and CDR2 FVKESK. The V end lost 1 base, the J end lost 7 bases, and 17 bases lay between the germline ends. As DNA, the CDR3 is TGTGCCAGCAGCCAAGGGAGGGCAACCCGGTCGAATTCACCCCTCCACTTT. It is translated as CASSQGRATRSNSPLHF.

Ten or more counts support this clonotype. CDR3 amino acids: CASSPRGSYYGYTF. CDR3 in DNA: TGTGCCAGCAGTCCCAGGGGGAGTTACTATGGCTACACCTTC. The chain uses TRBV12-3 or TRBV12-4 and TRBJ1-2; 7 nucleotides line up with TRBD1. The CDR3 runs 14 residues. V lost 5 bases, J lost 3 bases, and 6 bases stayed unmatched.

The V gene is TRBV5-1, the J gene TRBJ2-1; tentative D call: TRBD1 (5 bases). Germline loops: CDR1 SGHRS, CDR2 YFSETQ. The CDR3 is 13 residues long. V was pared by 1 base and J by 4 bases, with 6 bases between. The chain's CDR3 is CASSLNRYNEQFF. Here the CDR3 DNA reads TGCGCCAGCAGCTTGAACAGGTACAATGAGCAGTTCTTC.

This chain joins TRBV4-2 and TRBJ2-7; D is tentatively TRBD1 or TRBD2 (6 bases each). CDR1 is LGHNA and CDR2 is YNFKEQ in the germline V gene. The CDR3 loop spans 16 amino acids. The V end was cut by 0 bases, the J end by 4 bases, with 16 bases between. The CDR3 coding sequence is TGTGCCAGCAGCCAAGATAGGACGGGGGCCCTATACGAGCAGTACTTC. Its translation: CASSQDRTGALYEQYF.

V usage is TRBV18 and J usage is TRBJ2-7; possible D gene TRBD1, 6 bases. CDR3 size: 13 residues. Germline V gene data show CDR1 as KGHSH and CDR2 as LQKENI. V lost 4 bases, J lost 4 bases, and 11 bases lay in between. CDR3 amino acids: CASSRGQRYEQYF. The CDR3 DNA reads TGTGCCAGCTCACGCGGACAGCGTTACGAGCAGTACTTC.

This clonotype occurred once. The chain recombines TRBV20-1 with TRBJ2-1; D may correspond to TRBD1 or TRBD2 (5 bases each). Trimming removed 5 bases from V and 4 bases from J, with 18 bases in between. This CDR3 has 15 residues. Looked up from germline, CDR1 is DFQATT and CDR2 is SNEGSKA (reference sequence). This chain's CDR3 is CSAPRGGAGYNEQFF. The CDR3, as DNA: TGCAGTGCTCCTCGCGGTGGGGCGGGTTACAATGAGCAGTTCTTC.